Listed here are 17 T cell receptor beta chains from one sample, sequenced in a study of T cells in Graves' hyperthyroidism and ophthalmopathy. The CDR3 regions of TCR beta were amplified from RNA transcripts. The HTBI set primed first-round TCR CDR3 RT-PCR. TCRdb reprocessed the multiplex PCR reads via MiXCR and lists one record per CDR3 protein. The sample records approximately 630,000 distinct CDR3 sequences, about 16% being singletons. Sequenced sample: blood. Receptors originate from a young woman with Graves' hyperthyroidism.

The sample holds many counts of this clonotype. The genes are TRBV3-1 and TRBJ2-7; D is undetermined. Germline lookup yields CDR1 LGHDT and CDR2 YNNKEL (reference sequence). V was shortened by 1 base and J by 2 bases, with 12 bases between the two germline ends. This CDR3 contains 15 residues. The DNA of the CDR3 is TGTGCCAGCAGCCAAGTAACAGCTACCCCCTACGAGCAGTACTTC. Residues: CASSQVTATPYEQYF.

This clonotype has at least ten counts. This sequence joins TRBV29-1 and TRBJ2-3, with TRBD2 matching 14 bases. The CDR3 has 14 residues. Germline lookup yields CDR1 SQVTM and CDR2 ANQGSEA. The trim removed 6 bases at V and 6 bases at J, leaving 5 bases unmatched. The CDR3 coding sequence is TGCAGCGTCAGACTAGCGGGAGGGCCCGATACGCAGTATTTT. Protein: CSVRLAGGPDTQYF.

This clonotype was counted between two and nine times. The DNA for the CDR3 is TGTGCCAGCAGCTTAGTCAGCTTCCCCTACGAGCAGTACTTC. This sequence encodes CASSLVSFPYEQYF. V usage is TRBV11-2 and J usage is TRBJ2-7; D is ambiguous. The germline V gene encodes CDR1 SGHAT and CDR2 FQNNGV. V was clipped by 1 base and J by 2 bases, with 9 bases between them. The CDR3 runs 14 residues.

About this clonotype itself: It may be a read error: a sequence one base away is much more abundant. This sequence joins TRBV20-1 and TRBJ2-1; 7 nucleotides match TRBD2. Trimming at V came to 3 bases and at J to 3 bases, leaving 5 bases not matched to a gene. Per the germline V gene, CDR1 is DFQATT and CDR2 is SNEGSKA (reference sequence). This CDR3 has 14 residues. DNA of the CDR3: TGCAGTGCTAGTAATGGGGGGGACTACAATGAGCAGTTCTTC. This codes for CSASNGGDYNEQFF.

This clonotype has a count of ten or more. The genes are TRBV30 and TRBJ1-4; D remains ambiguous. Trimming stripped 7 bases from V and 10 bases from J, with 19 bases between. CDR1 and CDR2 from the germline V gene are GTSNPN and SVGIG (reference sequence). CDR3 length: 13 residues. The CDR3 nucleotides read TGTGCCTCTCGAACGGCCCCTGAGGGAAAACTGTTTTTT. This translates into CASRTAPEGKLFF.

This clonotype was seen many times. The chain recombines TRBV20-1 with TRBJ2-3; TRBD2 is a possible D gene (6 bases). V dropped 5 bases and J dropped 6 bases, with 9 bases sitting between them. From germline, CDR1 is DFQATT and CDR2 SNEGSKA (reference sequence). The CDR3 has 11 residues. CDR3 in DNA: TGCAGTGCTCAGAGCGGGGATACGCAGTATTTT. Translating gives CSAQSGDTQYF.

This clonotype was seen ten or more times. This chain connects TRBV12-3 or TRBV12-4 to TRBJ1-2; no definite D call. The CDR3 loop spans 14 amino acids. Trimming took 5 bases from V and 1 from J, leaving 11 bases between them. The CDR3 spells CASSPLSYNYGYTF. CDR3 nucleotide sequence: TGTGCCAGCAGTCCATTGTCTTATAACTATGGCTACACCTTC.

The rearrangement links TRBV3-1 to TRBJ2-1, with TRBD2 matching over 7 bases. Trimming removed 4 bases from V and 7 bases from J; junction bases left unmatched: 13. In germline, CDR1 is LGHDT, CDR2 YNNKEL (reference sequence). The CDR3 contains 16 residues. This CDR3 reads CASSLPGRSASNEQFF. Here the CDR3 DNA reads TGTGCCAGCAGCCTTCCCGGGAGGAGTGCATCAAATGAGCAGTTCTTC.

The chain uses TRBV4-2 and TRBJ1-6; D unresolved. Germline CDR1 LGHNA, CDR2 YNFKEQ. The V gene lost 4 bases and the J gene lost 0 bases, with 10 bases spanning the gap. This CDR3 is 16 amino acids long. The CDR3: CASSLQLSSYNSPLHF. The CDR3 DNA reads as TGTGCCAGCAGCCTGCAGTTGAGCTCCTATAATTCACCCCTCCACTTT.

This rearrangement joins TRBV9 to TRBJ2-3; 7 bases are shared with TRBD2. V was pared by 7 bases and J by 0 bases, with 8 bases of the junction left unmatched. The CDR3 has 15 residues. CDR1 is SGDLS, CDR2 YYNGEE, per germline. CDR3 loop: CASGLSAGSTDTQYF. CDR3 sequence (DNA): TGTGCCAGCGGCCTTTCAGCGGGAAGCACAGATACGCAGTATTTT.

Only a few counts were recorded for this clonotype. J is TRBJ1-1 and V is TRBV7-3, with TRBD1 identical over 7 bases. Germline assignment: CDR1 SGHTA and CDR2 FQGTGA. The CDR3 is made up of 14 amino acids. J was trimmed by 5 bases and V by 5 bases; bases with no gene match: 8. CDR3: CASSPGQPLTEAFF. As DNA, the CDR3 is TGTGCCAGCAGCCCGGGACAGCCATTAACTGAAGCTTTCTTT.

This clonotype was seen ten or more times. This sequence joins TRBV27 and TRBJ1-4; TRBD1 matches 8 bases. V trimming: 5 bases; J trimming: 8 bases; junction bases outside the gene matches: 10. This CDR3 is 15 amino acids long. CDR1 is MNHEY, CDR2 SMNVEV, per germline (reference sequence). The CDR3 protein is CASSLTGALGEKLFF. CDR3 nucleotide sequence: TGTGCCAGCAGTCTGACAGGGGCACTGGGAGAAAAACTGTTTTTT.

This clonotype has just a few counts. The chain uses TRBV9 and TRBJ2-1; D gene ambiguous. Germline values: CDR1 SGDLS, CDR2 YYNGEE. The CDR3 is made up of 10 amino acids. Trimming took 9 bases from V and 8 from J, leaving 9 bases between them. CDR3 DNA: TGTGCCACTTATCGTCATGAGCAGTTCTTC. Translating it yields CATYRHEQFF. Based on the CDR3 plus reference TRBV9 and TRBJ2-1, the full variable domain is DSGVTQTPKHLITATGQRVTLRCSPRSGDLSVYWYQQSLDQGLQFLIQYYNGEERAKGNILERFSAQQFPDLHSELNLSSLELGDSALYFCATYRHEQFFGPGTRLTVL.

Ten or more counts support this clonotype. The CDR3 is CASSQWADRPRQYF. The CDR3 nucleotides are TGTGCCAGCAGCCAGTGGGCGGACAGGCCCCGGCAGTACTTC. V gene TRBV28 combines with J gene TRBJ2-7; 7 positions agree with TRBD1. The CDR3 is 14 amino acids. V dropped 6 bases and J dropped 9; count of bases not matched to a gene: 14. Germline V gene data show CDR1 as MDHEN and CDR2 as SYDVKM. The whole variable domain, filled in from reference TRBV28 and TRBJ2-7, reads DVKVTQSSRYLVKRTGEKVFLECVQDMDHENMFWYRQDPGLGLRLIYFSYDVKMKEKGDIPEGYSVSREKKERFSLILESASTNQTSMYLCASSQWADRPRQYFGPGTRLTVT.

The chain recombines TRBV18 with TRBJ2-3, with a possible D match to TRBD1 (5 bases). V was cut by 10 bases and J by 0 bases, with 14 bases left in between. Looked up from germline, CDR1 is KGHSH and CDR2 is LQKENI. This CDR3 has 14 amino acids. CDR3 bases: TGTGCCACTCGGTCAGGACAAAGCACAGATACGCAGTATTTT. This codes for CATRSGQSTDTQYF.

This clonotype was seen at least ten times. The chain joins TRBV27 to TRBJ2-7, with D perhaps TRBD1 (6 bases). This CDR3 contains 14 residues. With 7 bases removed from V and 3 bases from J, the gap between germline ends came to 16 bases. Looked up from germline, CDR1 is MNHEY and CDR2 is SMNVEV (reference sequence). The CDR3 DNA follows: TGTGCCAGCACCCCAGCCCAGGGGCGCTACGAGCAGTACTTC. This translates into CASTPAQGRYEQYF.

This clonotype was seen a handful of times. This chain uses TRBV7-9 with TRBJ2-7; D remains unclear. The V end was cut by 4 bases, the J end by 6 bases, with 10 bases between. CDR1 is SEHNR, CDR2 FQNEAQ, per germline (reference sequence). CDR3 length equals 12 residues. Here the CDR3 DNA reads TGTGCCAGCAGCTACCCGTTGGGCGAGCAGTACTTC. This encodes CASSYPLGEQYF.